Reported below is one T cell receptor beta chain. As yet, its antigen is unknown. Post-sort purity exceeded 98% for all sorted populations. Since all of the isolated RNA was reverse transcribed, expressed TCRB transcripts were what got sequenced. Measured with immunoSEQ multiplex PCR; TCRdb has only the in-frame clones, and not every one. The sample has roughly 150,000 clones, 7% to 10% seen once. This specimen belongs to a study of beta chain features in type 1 diabetes. Study results and limitations: Compared to healthy donors, patients appeared to have naive, central memory and Treg TCRB repertoires that were more alike.

V was cut by 9 bases and J by 0 bases, with 17 bases left in between. Germline values: CDR1 LNHNV, CDR2 YYDKDF (reference sequence). The CDR3 has 15 residues. The source material was central memory CD4+ T cells from blood. The chain employs TRBV15 and TRBJ1-2; perhaps TRBD1 as D (6 bases). The source is a woman aged 18-35 years in good health. The CDR3 spells CATTPWGQPNYGYTF. CDR3 in DNA: TGTGCCACGACCCCCTGGGGACAACCTAACTATGGCTACACCTTC.